This entry is about one TCR beta chain. The antigen remains unidentified. This record comes from a study of T cell responses to AZD1222 COVID-19 vaccine. Findings of the study overall: Clonal diversity was possibly underestimated; the donors were predominantly white British and more often female. No repertoire was sampled before or during the peak T cell response, only after it.

Data came from immunoSEQ multiplex PCR; TCRdb stores just in-frame clones and leaves some out. Of 150,000 to 200,000 clones in the sample, 90% to 95% were seen once. Germline loops: CDR1 MNHNY, CDR2 SVGAGI (reference sequence). CDR3 size: 16 residues. J gave up 3 bases and V 2 bases, and 7 bases lay outside the gene matches. This clonotype originated in an adult who received the AZD1222 COVID-19 vaccine. The chain joins TRBV6-6 to TRBJ1-3; 7 nucleotides agree with TRBD1. The material was peripheral blood, obtained 28 days after the second AZD1222 dose. Written as DNA, the CDR3 is TGTGCCAGCAGTTACGGCCATCAGGGGGGTGGAAACACCATATATTTT. Translation gives CASSYGHQGGGNTIYF.